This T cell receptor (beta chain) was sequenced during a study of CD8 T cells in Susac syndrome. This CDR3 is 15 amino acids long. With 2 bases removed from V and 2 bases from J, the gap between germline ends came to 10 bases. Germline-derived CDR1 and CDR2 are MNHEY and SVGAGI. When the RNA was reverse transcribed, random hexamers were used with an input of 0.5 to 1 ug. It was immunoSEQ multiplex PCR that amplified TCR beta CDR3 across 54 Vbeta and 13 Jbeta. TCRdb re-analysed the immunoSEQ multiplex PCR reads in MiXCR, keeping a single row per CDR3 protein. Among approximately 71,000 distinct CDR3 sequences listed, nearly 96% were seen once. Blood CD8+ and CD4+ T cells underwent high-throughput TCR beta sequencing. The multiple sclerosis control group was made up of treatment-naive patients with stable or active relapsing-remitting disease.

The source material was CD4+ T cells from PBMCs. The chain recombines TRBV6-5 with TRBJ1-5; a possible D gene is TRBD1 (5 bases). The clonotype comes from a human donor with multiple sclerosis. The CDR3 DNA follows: TGTGCCAGCAGTTACAGTACGGGGGGCAATCAGCCCCAGCATTTT. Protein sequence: CASSYSTGGNQPQHF.